This TCR beta chain emerged from a study of control samples from healthy donors and cancer patients. V was pared by 6 bases and J by 5 bases, with 12 bases of the junction left unmatched. The V gene's germline CDR1 is LNHDA and CDR2 SQIVND (reference sequence). The CDR3 has 15 residues. The repertoire was sequenced with immunoSEQ multiplex PCR; TCRdb's copy has only in-frame clones and lacks some. The sample lists some 130,000 clones, around nine tenths occurring once. The sequenced sample was blood. This sequence was found in a man aged 30-40 years in good health. V gene TRBV19 combines with J gene TRBJ1-1; 7 nucleotides align to TRBD1. The chain's CDR3 is CASSPGGGIRTEAFF. CDR3 sequence (DNA): TGTGCCAGTAGCCCAGGGGGGGGGATCCGGACTGAAGCTTTCTTT.